This T cell receptor (beta chain) was retrieved from a study of response to subunit inactivated influenza vaccine. General observations from the study: Each seasonal influenza vaccination recruits few new T cells, the authors suggested.

The CDR3 contains 17 residues. V shed 3 bases and J shed 2 bases, with 17 bases lying between them. Germline V gene sequence: CDR1 ENHRY, CDR2 SYGVKD. Remarks on this clonotype: The antigen is not known.

TCRdb re-called the RT-PCR reads through MiXCR, storing one row per CDR3 protein. The sample carries approximately 530,000 distinct CDR3 sequences, 10% to 15% recorded once. This chain connects TRBV10-3 to TRBJ2-1, with no clear D. This clonotype was obtained from a man in his fifties or sixties who received an inactivated influenza vaccine. Sequences were derived from PBMCs from blood, sampled 35 to 45 days after vaccination. The CDR3 sequence is CAISESLVRDPYNEQFF. CDR3 coding DNA: TGTGCCATCAGTGAAAGCTTGGTGAGAGACCCCTACAATGAGCAGTTCTTC.